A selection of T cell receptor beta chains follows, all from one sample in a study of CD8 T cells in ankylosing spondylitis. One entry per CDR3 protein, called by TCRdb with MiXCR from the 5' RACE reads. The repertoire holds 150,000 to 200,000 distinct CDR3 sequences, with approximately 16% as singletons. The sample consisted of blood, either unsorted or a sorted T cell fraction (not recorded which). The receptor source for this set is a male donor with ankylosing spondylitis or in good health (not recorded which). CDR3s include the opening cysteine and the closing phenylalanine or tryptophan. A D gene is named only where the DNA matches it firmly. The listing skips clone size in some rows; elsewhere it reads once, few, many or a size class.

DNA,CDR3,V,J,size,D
TGTGCCAGCAGCTCTGCCGGGACCAGCTCCTACAATGAGCAGTTCTTC,CASSSAGTSSYNEQFF,TRBV7-3,TRBJ2-1,-,-
TGCAGTGCTAGAAAGACTAGCGGGACGGCAGATACGCAGTATTTT,CSARKTSGTADTQYF,TRBV20-1,TRBJ2-3,many,TRBD2
TGTGCCAGCAAAGGGGGACGAGGAGAGTACGAGCAGTACTTC,CASKGGRGEYEQYF,TRBV2,TRBJ2-7,few,-
TGTGCCAGCAGCCCCGTTTTAGGCAGGCAAGAGACCCAGTACTTC,CASSPVLGRQETQYF,TRBV27,TRBJ2-5,-,-
TGCAGTGCTCGGGACACCAACACCGGGGAGCTGTTTTTT,CSARDTNTGELFF,TRBV20-1,TRBJ2-2,many,-
TGTGCCAGCAGCTTAGGCCTAGGCTACAATGAGCAGTTCTTC,CASSLGLGYNEQFF,TRBV7-6,TRBJ2-1,-,-
TGTGCCAGCAGTTACTCCTCCTGGGACCGCACCCAAGAGACCCAGTACTTC,CASSYSSWDRTQETQYF,TRBV6-2/TRBV6-3,TRBJ2-5,-,-
TGTGCCATACGGGGGCAAGGGGCCCAGCATTTT,CAIRGQGAQHF,TRBV10-3,TRBJ1-5,many,-
TGCAGCGTTGTGTACGCGGGAGCTGTCGGGCAGTATTTT,CSVVYAGAVGQYF,TRBV29-1,TRBJ2-3,-,TRBD2
TGCGCCAGCAGCTTGTTTCCGGGACTAGCCTACAACAATGAGCAGTTCTTC,CASSLFPGLAYNNEQFF,TRBV5-1,TRBJ2-1,few,TRBD2
TGTGCCATCAATGGGGGGCAGAGGGAGACCCAGTACTTC,CAINGGQRETQYF,TRBV10-3,TRBJ2-5,many,-
TGTGCCAGCAGTTACTCGACAGGGTTGGAGACCCAGTACTTC,CASSYSTGLETQYF,TRBV6-2/TRBV6-3,TRBJ2-5,few,TRBD1
TGCGCCAGCAGCAAAAACATGGGACTAGCGGGAGTGAACGAGCAGTACTTC,CASSKNMGLAGVNEQYF,TRBV4-1,TRBJ2-7,-,TRBD2
TGCAGCGTGGCCCGGGTAGGGATCAATGAGCAGTTCTTC,CSVARVGINEQFF,TRBV29-1,TRBJ2-1,-,-
TGTGCCAGTAGTCTGACTAGCGGGATCACAGATACGCAGTATTTT,CASSLTSGITDTQYF,TRBV19,TRBJ2-3,many,TRBD2
TGTGCCAGCAGCCACAGGGACAGGGGGCGTGGGATTCAGTACTTC,CASSHRDRGRGIQYF,TRBV3-1,TRBJ2-4,few,TRBD1
TGTGCCAGCAGTGAAGGCCCGCCGGGACAGGGGGATCCAGAGACCCAGTACTTC,CASSEGPPGQGDPETQYF,TRBV25-1,TRBJ2-5,-,TRBD1
TGCAGTGCAAGGACGGGACTAGCGGGAGGCTACGAGCAGTACTTC,CSARTGLAGGYEQYF,TRBV20-1,TRBJ2-7,-,TRBD2
TGTGCCAGCAGCTTATCCCTAGCGGGGAATGAGCAGTTCTTC,CASSLSLAGNEQFF,TRBV7-9,TRBJ2-1,-,TRBD2
TGCGCCAGCAGTCTCGGGACAGGGGGCGATCAGCCCCAGCATTTT,CASSLGTGGDQPQHF,TRBV10-2,TRBJ1-5,-,TRBD1
TGTGCCAGCAGTCCGCGGACAGCCCAAGAGACCCAGTACTTC,CASSPRTAQETQYF,TRBV12-3/TRBV12-4,TRBJ2-5,-,-
TGTGCCAGCAGCGAACAGGGTCGATATGAAAAACTGTTTTTT,CASSEQGRYEKLFF,TRBV5-8,TRBJ1-4,many,-
TGCAGTGCTAGTCCGGCTAGCGGGGGAACCGGGGAGCTGTTTTTT,CSASPASGGTGELFF,TRBV20-1,TRBJ2-2,few,TRBD2
TGTGCCAGCAGCTTAACCGGTTACTTAAACACCGGGGAGCTGTTTTTT,CASSLTGYLNTGELFF,TRBV7-2,TRBJ2-2,few,-
TGCAGTGCTAGAAGAGACAGGGAACTCTATGGCTACACCTTC,CSARRDRELYGYTF,TRBV20-1,TRBJ1-2,many,TRBD1
TGCGGTGGGGACTGCTATGAGCAGTTCTTC,CGGDCYEQFF,TRBV20-1,TRBJ2-1,many,-
TGCAGCGCTGCGCTCAGGAGCTCCTACGAGCAGTACTTC,CSAALRSSYEQYF,TRBV29-1,TRBJ2-7,-,-
TGTGCCAGCAGCTTAGGGGGAAGCCTGGGAGAGCAGTACTTC,CASSLGGSLGEQYF,TRBV7-9,TRBJ2-7,-,-
TGTGCCAGCAGGCTTGAGGGGACGGACACCGGGGAGCTGTTTTTT,CASRLEGTDTGELFF,TRBV12-3/TRBV12-4,TRBJ2-2,-,-
TGTGCCACCAGTGGGCAGCCGAACACTGAAGCTTTCTTT,CATSGQPNTEAFF,TRBV24-1,TRBJ1-1,many,-
TGTGCCAGCAGCTTAGAGAGAGGGGGAGCTTTCTTT,CASSLERGGAFF,TRBV11-2,TRBJ1-1,-,-
TGTGCCAGCAGTGAATCGACCCCAATTGGGGCAGATACGCAGTATTTT,CASSESTPIGADTQYF,TRBV25-1,TRBJ2-3,-,-
TGCAGTGCTAGAGTAGAGGGCGGTTACAATGAGCAGTTCTTC,CSARVEGGYNEQFF,TRBV20-1,TRBJ2-1,few,-
TGCGCCAGCAGCGGGGCAGGGGTTTCCTACGAGCAGTACTTC,CASSGAGVSYEQYF,TRBV5-1,TRBJ2-7,many,-
TGTGCCAGCAGTGAAGCTCGCCGGGACAGGACCCCCTATCCCCAGCATTTT,CASSEARRDRTPYPQHF,TRBV6-1,TRBJ1-5,few,TRBD1
TGCGCCAGCAGCTTGTCAGGGACGGTGGGGACCCAGTACTTC,CASSLSGTVGTQYF,TRBV5-1,TRBJ2-5,many,-
TGTGCCAGCAGCCTACGTCCGCGGACTAGCGGGGTTAATGAGCAGTTCTTC,CASSLRPRTSGVNEQFF,TRBV7-3,TRBJ2-1,-,TRBD2
TGTGCCAGCAGCAGGCCCCTAGCGGGAGTTGCCGTCGGGGAGCTGTTTTTT,CASSRPLAGVAVGELFF,TRBV5-6,TRBJ2-2,many,TRBD2
TGCAGCGTTTCTAAGGGGGAGACCCAGTACTTC,CSVSKGETQYF,TRBV29-1,TRBJ2-5,-,-
TGTGCCAGCGGCTCAGGGACTGGGTATTTT,CASGSGTGYF,TRBV12-3/TRBV12-4,TRBJ1-3,few,-
TGCAGTGCTAGTTTAGGGGCTAGCGGCCCAGATACGCAGTATTTT,CSASLGASGPDTQYF,TRBV20-1,TRBJ2-3,many,TRBD2
TGCGCCAGCAGCTTGGAGTATGGGAAAGAGACCCAGTACTTC,CASSLEYGKETQYF,TRBV5-1,TRBJ2-5,many,-
TGTGCCAGCAGTCCCTTGAGAAAGGAATACGAGCAGTACTTC,CASSPLRKEYEQYF,TRBV6-1,TRBJ2-7,-,-
TGTGCCAGCAGTTACTCCGGGGCTAGCAATCAGCCCCAGCATTTT,CASSYSGASNQPQHF,TRBV6-5,TRBJ1-5,many,-
TGCAGCGTTGAGGGGGACGCGGGCCCTGAAGCTTTCTTT,CSVEGDAGPEAFF,TRBV29-1,TRBJ1-1,many,-
TGTGCCAGCAGGGAGGGACCCACGCAAGGGGAGCTGTTTTTT,CASREGPTQGELFF,TRBV9,TRBJ2-2,many,-
TGTGCCAGCAGCCAAGGCGCACTCAACTACGAGCAGTACTTC,CASSQGALNYEQYF,TRBV3-1,TRBJ2-7,few,-
TGTGCCAGCAGTCAAGGCGGAGAGACCCAGTACTTC,CASSQGGETQYF,TRBV3-1,TRBJ2-5,few,-
TGCGCCAGCAGCTTGGTTGGACGGGTGAACACTGAAGCTTTCTTT,CASSLVGRVNTEAFF,TRBV5-1,TRBJ1-1,many,-
TGCGCCAGCAGTGTTACAGGGTTTCCGTACTTC,CASSVTGFPYF,TRBV10-2,TRBJ2-7,many,-
TGTGCCAGCAGTAGCCTTAATGAAAAACTGTTTTTT,CASSSLNEKLFF,TRBV28,TRBJ1-4,many,-
TGTGCCAGCAGCAGTCTTGGGGGGGACACTGAAGCTTTCTTT,CASSSLGGDTEAFF,TRBV21-1,TRBJ1-1,many,-
TGTGCCAGCAGCGCCCTGGGACAGGGTATCTCTGAAGCTTTCTTT,CASSALGQGISEAFF,TRBV5-5,TRBJ1-1,many,TRBD1
TGTGCCAGCAGTTCCCCCCGGACGGAAGTCTATGGCTACACCTTC,CASSSPRTEVYGYTF,TRBV6-5,TRBJ1-2,few,-
TGTGCCAGCAGTTTATTTGGACTAGCGGGGAATGAGCAGTTCTTC,CASSLFGLAGNEQFF,TRBV28,TRBJ2-1,few,TRBD2
TGCGCCAGCAATCTCGGACGGATCCAAGAGACCCAGTACTTC,CASNLGRIQETQYF,TRBV5-1,TRBJ2-5,few,-
TGTGCCAGCAGTTACTCGATCCTAGCGGGGTCCTACGAGCAGTACTTC,CASSYSILAGSYEQYF,TRBV6-5,TRBJ2-7,-,TRBD2
TGCAGTGCTCCTACTAGCGGGAGGGCGAACACCGGGGAGCTGTTTTTT,CSAPTSGRANTGELFF,TRBV20-1,TRBJ2-2,many,TRBD2
TGTGCCAGCAGTATAACAGTCTCCGGGGAGCTGTTTTTT,CASSITVSGELFF,TRBV6-1,TRBJ2-2,-,-
TGTGCCACCAGTGGGGGACTAGCGGAGACTAGCACAGATACGCAGTATTTT,CATSGGLAETSTDTQYF,TRBV24-1,TRBJ2-3,few,TRBD2